This T cell receptor (beta chain) originates from a study of T cell responses to AZD1222 COVID-19 vaccine. The study's findings and limits: Two AZD1222 doses significantly raised spike-specific TCR breadth and depth over controls.

CDR1 and CDR2 from the germline V gene are LNHDA and SQIVND (reference sequence). V dropped 4 bases and J dropped 6; count of bases not matched to a gene: 22. The CDR3 extends over 20 amino acids. Of note for this clone: The antigen is undetermined.

Libraries were prepared by immunoSEQ multiplex PCR; TCRdb keeps only in-frame clonotypes and omits some of them. The table includes about 130,000 clones, 89% detected once. This chain uses TRBV19 with TRBJ1-3, with 9 bases that match TRBD1. Sequenced material: peripheral blood, taken on day 0 of AZD1222 vaccination. The receptor comes from an adult in good health. CDR3 bases: TGTGCCAGTAGTAAAGGCACTCCGGGACAGGGTGGAGAGGGTACAAACACCATATATTTT. Amino acids: CASSKGTPGQGGEGTNTIYF.